This T cell receptor beta chain was sequenced during a study of CD8+CD57+ T cells in acquired aplastic anemia. Study at large: DNA per sorted CD4+ or CD8+ sample ranged about 0.17 to 30 ug, averaging 3.2 ug.

This clonotype has more than one count but fewer than ten. A much larger clone is a single base away; this may be a read error. This CDR3 comprises 10 residues. The germline V gene encodes CDR1 MNHNS and CDR2 SASEGT. The template for TCR beta VDJ and CDR3 sequence profiling was genomic DNA. TCRdb ran MiXCR on the reads and lists one entry per CDR3 protein. The sample yields roughly 300,000 distinct CDR3 sequences, 45% to 65% seen once. The sample consisted of sorted CD4+, CD8+, or CD8+CD57+ T cells (not recorded which) from PBMCs. This TCR came from a human donor with severe aplastic anemia or a healthy control (not recorded which). V and J are TRBV6-1 and TRBJ2-7; D ambiguous. Here the CDR3 reads CASEYYEQCF. In nucleotides, the CDR3 is TGTGCCAGCGAGTACTACGAGCAGTGCTTC.